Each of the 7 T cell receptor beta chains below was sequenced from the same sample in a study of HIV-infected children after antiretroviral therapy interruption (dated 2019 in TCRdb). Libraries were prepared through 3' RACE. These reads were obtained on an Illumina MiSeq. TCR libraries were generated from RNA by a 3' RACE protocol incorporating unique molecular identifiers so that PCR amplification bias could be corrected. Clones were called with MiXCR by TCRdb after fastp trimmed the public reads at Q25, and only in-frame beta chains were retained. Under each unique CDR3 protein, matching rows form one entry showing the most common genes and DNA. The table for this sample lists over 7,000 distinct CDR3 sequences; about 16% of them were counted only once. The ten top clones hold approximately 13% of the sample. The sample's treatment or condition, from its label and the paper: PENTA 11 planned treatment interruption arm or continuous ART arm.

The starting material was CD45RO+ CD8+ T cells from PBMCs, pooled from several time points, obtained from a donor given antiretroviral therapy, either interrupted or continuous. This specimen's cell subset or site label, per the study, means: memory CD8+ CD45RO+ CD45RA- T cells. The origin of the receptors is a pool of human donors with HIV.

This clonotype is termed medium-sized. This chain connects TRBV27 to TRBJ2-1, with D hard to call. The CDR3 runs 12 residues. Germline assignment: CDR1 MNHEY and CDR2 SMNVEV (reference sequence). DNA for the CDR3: TGTCGAGTGGGGTTTTCCTACAATGAGCAGTTCTTC. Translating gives CRVGFSYNEQFF.

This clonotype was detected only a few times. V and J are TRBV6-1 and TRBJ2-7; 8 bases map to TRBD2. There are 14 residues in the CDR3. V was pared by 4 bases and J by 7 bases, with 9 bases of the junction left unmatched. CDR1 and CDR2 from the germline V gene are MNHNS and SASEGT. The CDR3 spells CASSVGAGVREQYF. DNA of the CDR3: TGTGCCAGCAGTGTAGGAGCGGGAGTAAGGGAGCAGTACTTC.

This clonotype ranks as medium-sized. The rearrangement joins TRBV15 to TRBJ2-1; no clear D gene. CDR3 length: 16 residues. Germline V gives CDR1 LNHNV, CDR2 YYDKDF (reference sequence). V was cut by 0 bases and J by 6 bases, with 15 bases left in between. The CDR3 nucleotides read TGTGCCACCAGCAGAGATGAGATGGGTACGGGCAATGAGCAGTTCTTC. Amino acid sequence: CATSRDEMGTGNEQFF.

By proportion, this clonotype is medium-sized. The CDR3 bases are TGTGCCATCAGTGAGTCGGGGGGACAGCCTAATGAAAAACTGTTTTTT. Amino acids: CAISESGGQPNEKLFF. The chain is built from TRBV10-3 and TRBJ1-4, with TRBD1 identical over 7 bases. This CDR3 has 16 amino acids. V lost 0 bases to trimming and J lost 3 bases; unmatched junction nucleotides: 4. CDR1 is ENHRY and CDR2 is SYGVKD in the germline V gene.

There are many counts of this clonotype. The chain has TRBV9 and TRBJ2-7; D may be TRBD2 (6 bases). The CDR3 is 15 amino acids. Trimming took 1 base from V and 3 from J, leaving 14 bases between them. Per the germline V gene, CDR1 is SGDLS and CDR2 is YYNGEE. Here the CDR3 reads CASSVIPSERYEQYF. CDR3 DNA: TGTGCCAGCAGCGTAATACCTAGCGAACGCTACGAGCAGTACTTC.

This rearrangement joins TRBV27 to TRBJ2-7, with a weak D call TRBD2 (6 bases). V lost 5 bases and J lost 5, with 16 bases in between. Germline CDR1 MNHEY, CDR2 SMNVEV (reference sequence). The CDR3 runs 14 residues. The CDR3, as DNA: TGTGCCAGCAGTCCCTTAGGAGGGTCCCACGAGCAGTACTTC. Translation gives CASSPLGGSHEQYF.

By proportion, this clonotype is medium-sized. CDR3 loop: CASSFGQGPLGSTEAFF. The DNA for the CDR3 is TGTGCCAGCAGTTTCGGACAGGGGCCGCTAGGGAGCACTGAAGCTTTCTTT. This chain connects TRBV28 to TRBJ1-1; TRBD1 matches at 9 bases. Per the germline V gene, CDR1 is MDHEN and CDR2 is SYDVKM. The trim removed 3 bases at V and 4 bases at J, leaving 12 bases unmatched. The CDR3 runs to 17 residues. The full variable domain, with the rest looked up from reference TRBV28 and TRBJ1-1, is DVKVTQSSRYLVKRTGEKVFLECVQDMDHENMFWYRQDPGLGLRLIYFSYDVKMKEKGDIPEGYSVSREKKERFSLILESASTNQTSMYLCASSFGQGPLGSTEAFFGQGTRLTVV.